One sample yielded the 2 T cell receptor beta chains listed below, sequenced in a study of blood T cell repertoires in COVID-19. Method: immunoSEQ multiplex PCR; TCRdb's copy keeps in-frame clones and lacks some. The table records over 200,000 clones, around 85% of them present only once. The sequenced sample consisted of peripheral blood. Source of these receptors: a human donor in a cohort sampled during active COVID-19.

This clone was counted a few times. This chain connects TRBV7-2 to TRBJ2-6; D unclear. Trimming removed 5 bases from V and 0 bases from J, with 8 bases in between. CDR3 length: 15 amino acids. CDR1 and CDR2 (germline): SGHTA, FQGNSA. The CDR3 loop reads CASSTGSSGANVLTF. The CDR3 DNA reads TGTGCCAGCAGCACCGGTTCCTCTGGGGCCAACGTCCTGACTTTC.

The chain uses TRBV7-9 and TRBJ2-5; D is perhaps TRBD1 (6 bases). Germline CDR1 reads SEHNR; CDR2 reads FQNEAQ (reference sequence). The ends were cut back, 2 bases at V and 5 bases at J, with 6 bases in the middle. This CDR3 has 12 residues. For the CDR3, the DNA is TGTGCCAGCAGCTTACAGGGGGAGACCCAGTACTTC. It encodes CASSLQGETQYF.